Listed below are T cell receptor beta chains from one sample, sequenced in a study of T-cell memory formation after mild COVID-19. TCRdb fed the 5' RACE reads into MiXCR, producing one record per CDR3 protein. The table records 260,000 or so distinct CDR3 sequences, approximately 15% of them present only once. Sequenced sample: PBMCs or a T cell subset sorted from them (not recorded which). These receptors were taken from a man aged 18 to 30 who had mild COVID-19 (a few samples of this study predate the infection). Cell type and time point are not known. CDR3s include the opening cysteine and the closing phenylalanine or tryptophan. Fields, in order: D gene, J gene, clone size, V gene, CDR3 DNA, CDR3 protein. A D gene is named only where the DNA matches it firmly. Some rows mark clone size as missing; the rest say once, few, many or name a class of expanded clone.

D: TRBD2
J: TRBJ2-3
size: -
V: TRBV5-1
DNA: TGCGCCAGCAGCCCAGCCGGGAGGCCCCGCACAGATACGCAGTATTTT
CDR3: CASSPAGRPRTDTQYF

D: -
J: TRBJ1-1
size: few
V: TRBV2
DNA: TGTGCCAGCAGTGACACCAACAAAGGGGGTATTGAAGCTTTCTTT
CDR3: CASSDTNKGGIEAFF

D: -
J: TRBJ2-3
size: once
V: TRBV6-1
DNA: TGTGCCAGCAGTGAAGCGCTTGCTAGCGGCACAGATACGCAGTATTTT
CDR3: CASSEALASGTDTQYF

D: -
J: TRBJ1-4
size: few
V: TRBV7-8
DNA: TGTGCCAGCAGCCCCCGGGACACAATTTCCCCGCTAACTAATGAAAAACTGTTTTTT
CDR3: CASSPRDTISPLTNEKLFF

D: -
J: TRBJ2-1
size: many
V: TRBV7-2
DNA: TGTGCCAGCAGCCCACGCCGGGGCCTTGAGCAGTTCTTC
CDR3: CASSPRRGLEQFF

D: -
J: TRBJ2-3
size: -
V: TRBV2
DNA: TGTGCCAGCAGTGAAGCGCTTCGGTGGACAGATACGCAGTATTTT
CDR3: CASSEALRWTDTQYF

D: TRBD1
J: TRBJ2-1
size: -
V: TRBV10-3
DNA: TGTGCCATCAAGCTAACAGGGGACAATGAGCAGTTCTTC
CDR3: CAIKLTGDNEQFF

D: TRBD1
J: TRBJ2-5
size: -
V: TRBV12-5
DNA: TGTGCTAGTGGTTTCCACCGGGACAGGGGGCCGGAGGAGACCCAGTACTTC
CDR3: CASGFHRDRGPEETQYF

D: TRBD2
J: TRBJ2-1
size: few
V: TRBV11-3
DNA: TGTGCCAGCAGCTTAGGCGCGGGGGGGCCCAATGAGCAGTTCTTC
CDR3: CASSLGAGGPNEQFF

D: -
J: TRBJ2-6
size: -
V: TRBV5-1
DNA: TGCGCCAGCAGCTTGGCCGTGGGAGCGAAGGCCAACGTCCTGACTTTC
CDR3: CASSLAVGAKANVLTF

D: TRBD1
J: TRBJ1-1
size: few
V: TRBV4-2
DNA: TGTGCCAGCAGCCTCGGACAGGGGGACGCTGAAGCTTTCTTT
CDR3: CASSLGQGDAEAFF

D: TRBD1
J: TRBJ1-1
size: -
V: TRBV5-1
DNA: TGCGCCAGCAGCTCGGGACAGGGGGCGAGTTACTATGAAGCTTTCTTT
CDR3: CASSSGQGASYYEAFF

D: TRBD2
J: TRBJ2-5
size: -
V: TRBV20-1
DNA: TGCAGTGCTCCCTTAGGACTAGCTTTGGAGACCCAGTACTTC
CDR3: CSAPLGLALETQYF

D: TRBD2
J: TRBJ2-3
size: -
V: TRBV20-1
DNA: TGCAGTGCCGCTACTAGCGGACCTTTCACAGATACGCAGTATTTT
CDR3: CSAATSGPFTDTQYF

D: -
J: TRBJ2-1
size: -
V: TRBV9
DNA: TGTGCCAGCAGCGCATTTTCGGGGGCGAATTACGAGGATGAGCAGTTCTTC
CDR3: CASSAFSGANYEDEQFF

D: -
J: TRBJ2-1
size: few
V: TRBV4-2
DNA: TGTGCCAGCAGCCAAGACCGGAATGAGCAGTTCTTC
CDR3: CASSQDRNEQFF

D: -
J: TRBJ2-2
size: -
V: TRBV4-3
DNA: TGCGCCAGCAGCCCTCCACGAGGATCCGGGGAGCTGTTTTTT
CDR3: CASSPPRGSGELFF

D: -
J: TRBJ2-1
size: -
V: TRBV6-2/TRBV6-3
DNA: TGTGCCAGCAGTGGCCCGGGACGGCAGTTCTTC
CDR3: CASSGPGRQFF

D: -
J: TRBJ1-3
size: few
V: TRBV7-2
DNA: TGTGCCAGCAGCTTAGCGGGCTCGGGGGGCCTTGGAAACACCATATATTTT
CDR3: CASSLAGSGGLGNTIYF

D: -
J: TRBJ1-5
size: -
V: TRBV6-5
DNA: TGTGCCAGCAGTTACTCGACGGATCAGCCCCAGCATTTT
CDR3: CASSYSTDQPQHF

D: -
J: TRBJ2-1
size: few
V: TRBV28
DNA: TGTGCCAGCAGTTTTTCCGAGCATCGGGAGCAGTTCTTC
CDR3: CASSFSEHREQFF

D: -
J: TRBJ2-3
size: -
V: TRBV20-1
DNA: TGCAGTGCTGGGGGAGGCACAGATACGCAGTATTTT
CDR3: CSAGGGTDTQYF

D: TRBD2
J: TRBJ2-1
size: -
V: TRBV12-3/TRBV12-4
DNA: TGTGCCAGCAGTTTACTAGCGGGGGGTGAGCAGTTCTTC
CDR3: CASSLLAGGEQFF

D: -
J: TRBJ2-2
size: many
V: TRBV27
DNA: TGTGCCAGCAGTCGACTAGGATCGAACACCGGGGAGCTGTTTTTT
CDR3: CASSRLGSNTGELFF

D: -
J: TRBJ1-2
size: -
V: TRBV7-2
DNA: TGTGCCAGCAGCTTTTCCCGTGGAAGGAACTATGGCTACACCTTC
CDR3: CASSFSRGRNYGYTF

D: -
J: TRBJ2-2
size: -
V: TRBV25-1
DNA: TGTGCCAGCAGTGAATTAACCAGGTTGGGCACCGGGGAGCTGTTTTTT
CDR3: CASSELTRLGTGELFF

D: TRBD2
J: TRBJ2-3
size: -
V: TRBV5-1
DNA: TGCGCCAGCGGGAGCCGGGGGGTCACAGATACGCAGTATTTT
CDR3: CASGSRGVTDTQYF

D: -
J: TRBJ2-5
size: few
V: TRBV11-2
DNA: TGTGCCAGCAGCTTAGAGATGCAGGCACGGGAGACCCAGTACTTC
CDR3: CASSLEMQARETQYF

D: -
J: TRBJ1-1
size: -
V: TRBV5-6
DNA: TGTGCCAGCAGCTTGCATCGGGCGAGGGAAGCTTTCTTT
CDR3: CASSLHRAREAFF